This T cell receptor beta chain was recovered during a study of regulatory T cells in long-lasting Graves disease. Time point reported: persistent/refractory GD, antithyroid drugs over 5 years with positive TRAb. The TCR library was made from RNA that had been extracted from PBMCs in TRIzol. Details on this clonotype: Its target is not known.

Unmatched junction bases numbered 5, after V lost 4 bases and J lost 3 bases. CDR3 size: 14 residues. CDR1 and CDR2 (germline): SGHRS, YFSETQ. Whole-study results and caveats: Limited samples may have lowered accuracy.

Through Arm-PCR of CDR3 regions and iRepertoire HTBI primers, TCR beta libraries were built. TCRdb analysed the multiplex PCR reads with MiXCR anew, one entry per CDR3 protein. This table holds more than 650,000 distinct CDR3 sequences, around 30% found once. The specimen comprised peripheral blood mononuclear cells (PBMCs), sampled when the disease was refractory, from a patient treated with antithyroid drugs. The chain uses TRBV5-1 and TRBJ1-2, with 8 nucleotides matching TRBD1. The clonotype was recovered from a female donor with Graves disease. The CDR3 nucleotides are TGCGCCAGCAGCCCTCAGGGGGCAGACTATGGCTACACCTTC. Its protein is CASSPQGADYGYTF.